Sequencing of this TCR beta chain was carried out in a study of PD-1 blockade in classical Hodgkin lymphoma. Study conclusions and caveats: Reports described newly diagnosed patients as having lower baseline TCR diversity than healthy donors. The drivers behind the repertoire differences, possibly disease activity or prior therapy, remain undefined. CD4+ TCR diversity rose significantly by C4D1, and CD8+ TCR diversity did not.

Assay: immunoSEQ multiplex PCR; the TCRdb copy retains only in-frame clones and omits some. The profile shows tens of thousands of clones, 85% of them singletons. The CDR3 is 14 amino acids. J lost 5 bases, V lost 3 bases, and 5 bases had no gene match. Germline-derived CDR1 and CDR2 are MDHEN and SYDVKM. As to this clone: The antigen remains unidentified.

Autologous stem cell transplantation was followed by relapse in every patient, and brentuximab vedotin exposure varied. Purification of CD4+ T cells from thawed PBMCs was performed via magnetic negative selection. Complete response, partial response or progressive disease constituted the best response categories observed. Sequenced here: CD4+ T cells from blood, sampled at baseline. This clonotype originated in a human donor with classical Hodgkin lymphoma. The chain has TRBV28 and TRBJ2-5; 8 bases line up with TRBD1. CDR3 in DNA: TGTGCCAGCAGTTTTTCGGACAGGGAGGAGACCCAGTACTTC. Translating gives CASSFSDREETQYF.